These 16 T cell receptor beta chains came from one sample sequenced in a study of T cells in Graves' hyperthyroidism and ophthalmopathy. RNA transcripts were the template for amplifying TCR beta CDR3 regions. Carried out on the TCR CDR3, a first-round RT-PCR used the HTBI primer set. One entry per CDR3 protein results from TCRdb running MiXCR on the multiplex PCR reads. The sample consists of 660,000 or so distinct CDR3 sequences, about 45% of them appearing once. The sequenced sample consisted of peripheral blood or thyroid tissue (not recorded which). All receptors derive from an adult man with Graves' disease, either hyperthyroidism or ophthalmopathy (not recorded which).

Details on this clonotype: Because the CDR3 is missing its conserved closing phenylalanine or tryptophan, this is likely a read error. V usage is TRBV2 and J usage is TRBJ1-1; D remains unclear. Germline-derived CDR1 and CDR2 are SNHLY and FYNNEI. Deletions cut 2 bases from V and 7 bases from J, with 5 bases between. This CDR3 has 11 residues. This CDR3 is CASSERIEAFL. For the CDR3, the DNA is TGTGCCAGCAGTGAACGGATTGAAGCTTTCCTT.

CDR3: CASSLVGPEAFF. The CDR3 DNA reads as TGTGCCAGCAGCTTAGTGGGGCCTGAAGCTTTCTTT. V and J are TRBV13 and TRBJ1-1; D might be TRBD1 (5 bases). Germline CDR1 reads PRHDT; CDR2 reads FYEKMQ (reference sequence). V was shortened by 1 base and J by 6 bases, with 6 bases between the two germline ends. The CDR3 spans 12 residues.

This chain connects TRBV2 to TRBJ1-1, with 7 nucleotides matching TRBD1. CDR1 and CDR2 (germline): SNHLY, FYNNEI. V was clipped by 6 bases and J by 5 bases; unmatched bases: 9. The CDR3 runs 14 residues. The CDR3: CASRSGGSETEAFF. The CDR3 DNA follows: TGTGCCAGCAGATCAGGGGGTAGTGAAACTGAAGCTTTCTTT.

This clonotype was recorded at least ten times. The gene calls are TRBV12-3 or TRBV12-4 and TRBJ1-4; D gene uncertain. CDR3 length: 12 amino acids. Trimming pared 3 bases from V and 12 bases from J, leaving 11 bases between. CDR3 in DNA: TGTGCCAGCAGTTTTATTGAGGGTCAACTGTTTTTT. Translating gives CASSFIEGQLFF.

The V gene is TRBV7-9, the J gene TRBJ1-4; 8 bases are shared with TRBD1. Looked up from germline, CDR1 is SEHNR and CDR2 is FQNEAQ (reference sequence). The CDR3 sequence is 18 residues long. V lost 3 bases, J lost 3 bases, and 12 bases stayed unmatched. Written as DNA, the CDR3 is TGTGCCAGCAGCTTGGCCCTTCAGGGGGCGCGCCCTAATGAAAAACTGTTTTTT. Its protein product is CASSLALQGARPNEKLFF.

This clonotype was seen repeatedly, ten times or more. This chain joins TRBV19 and TRBJ1-5, with 8 bases fitting TRBD1. V lost 4 bases to trimming and J lost 3 bases; unmatched junction nucleotides: 11. Germline CDR1 is LNHDA and CDR2 is SQIVND (reference sequence). The CDR3 totals 17 residues. The CDR3: CASSTTPGQVVNQPQHF. Here the CDR3 DNA reads TGTGCCAGTAGTACCACTCCGGGACAGGTGGTCAATCAGCCCCAGCATTTT.

This clonotype was seen many times. J is TRBJ2-2 and V is TRBV7-8; 11 nucleotides line up with TRBD2. The trim removed 6 bases at V and 3 bases at J, leaving 0 bases unmatched. The germline V gene encodes CDR1 SGHVS and CDR2 FQNEAQ. This CDR3 is built from 14 residues. CDR3 nucleotides: TGTGCCAGCAGGGGACTAGCGGACACCGGGGAGCTGTTTTTT. This codes for CASRGLADTGELFF.

Many counts were recorded for this clonotype. CDR3 amino acids: CATSSIQGDQPQHF. In nucleotides, the CDR3 is TGTGCCACCAGCAGTATACAGGGAGATCAGCCCCAGCATTTT. The chain links TRBV15 to TRBJ1-5; possible D gene TRBD1, 6 bases. Trimming took 3 bases from V and 5 from J, leaving 11 bases between them. Germline CDR1 is LNHNV and CDR2 is YYDKDF (reference sequence). The CDR3 sequence is 14 residues long.

Points on this clonotype: A read error may produce the germline difference seen at one junction end. The rearrangement uses TRBV11-1 and TRBJ2-5; TRBD1 matches 8 bases. Germline assignment: CDR1 SGHAT and CDR2 FQDESV (reference sequence). This CDR3 spans 9 amino acids. The CDR3 region is CASSDGQGF. The CDR3 DNA sequence: TGTGCCAGCAGCGACGGACAGGGCTTC.

This clonotype was picked up a small number of times. V gene TRBV20-1 combines with J gene TRBJ2-7; 9 nucleotides agree with TRBD2. CDR3 length: 15 residues. The junction had 7 bases not matched to a gene; V was cut back by 1 base and J by 3 bases. Germline CDR1 DFQATT, CDR2 SNEGSKA (reference sequence). The CDR3 coding sequence is TGCAGTGCTAGAGTAGCGGGGGAGTTTCACTACGAGCAGTACTTC. Protein product: CSARVAGEFHYEQYF.

This clonotype was recorded a few times. One end of the junction fails to match germline, which may point to a read error. V gene TRBV7-2 combines with J gene TRBJ2-2; D not resolved. Germline values: CDR1 SGHTA, CDR2 FQGNSA. The CDR3 runs to 16 residues. The CDR3 is CASSLGGNFNTGELFF. CDR3 nucleotides: TGTGCCAGCAGTTTAGGCGGAAACTTTAACACCGGGGAGCTGTTTTTT.

This clonotype was counted a few times. The rearrangement links TRBV29-1 to TRBJ1-1; D is unresolved. The CDR3 is 18 residues long. Germline CDR1 and CDR2: SQVTM and ANQGSEA. The V and J ends lost 4 bases and 0 bases respectively, with 24 bases between them. The CDR3 reads CSVAGRSVRMGMNTEAFF. The CDR3 DNA is TGCAGCGTTGCCGGCCGTTCAGTTCGAATGGGCATGAACACTGAAGCTTTCTTT.

This clonotype was counted between two and nine times. The chain links TRBV7-9 to TRBJ2-2; no clear D. Germline V lookup: CDR1 SEHNR, CDR2 FQNEAQ (reference sequence). Deletions cut 5 bases from V and 1 base from J, with 8 bases between. The CDR3 sequence is 14 residues long. This CDR3 is CASSQTKNTGELFF. Written as DNA, the CDR3 is TGTGCCAGCAGCCAGACCAAGAACACCGGGGAGCTGTTTTTT.

In regard to this clonotype: This may be a read error: a much more frequent sequence differs by one nucleotide. The chain links TRBV6-6 to TRBJ1-2; a possible D gene is TRBD1 (5 bases). Germline V gene data show CDR1 as MNHNY and CDR2 as SVGAGI (reference sequence). The CDR3 is 14 residues long. CDR3 nucleotides: TGTGCCAGCAGTGAAGAAGGGGTTAACCATGGCTACACCTTC. Protein sequence: CASSEEGVNHGYTF.

With respect to this clonotype: A much larger clone differs from this one at a single base, so this may be a read error. The chain employs TRBV15 and TRBJ2-7; D possibly corresponds to TRBD2 (5 bases). Germline loops: CDR1 LNHNV, CDR2 YYDKDF (reference sequence). The CDR3 consists of 16 residues. The V end was cut by 0 bases, the J end by 2 bases, with 14 bases between. CDR3 DNA sequence: TGTGCCACCAGCAGAGATTGTAGTAGCGCGACCTACGAGCAGTACTTC. This encodes CATSRDCSSATYEQYF.

This clonotype was detected ten times or more. The genes are TRBV7-9 and TRBJ1-2; D not certain. The V end lost 3 bases, the J end lost 2 bases, and 7 bases lay between the germline ends. Germline loops: CDR1 SEHNR, CDR2 FQNEAQ (reference sequence). This CDR3 has 13 residues. CDR3 residues: CASSFDGNYGYTF. In DNA form, the CDR3 reads TGTGCCAGCAGCTTCGACGGGAACTATGGCTACACCTTC.